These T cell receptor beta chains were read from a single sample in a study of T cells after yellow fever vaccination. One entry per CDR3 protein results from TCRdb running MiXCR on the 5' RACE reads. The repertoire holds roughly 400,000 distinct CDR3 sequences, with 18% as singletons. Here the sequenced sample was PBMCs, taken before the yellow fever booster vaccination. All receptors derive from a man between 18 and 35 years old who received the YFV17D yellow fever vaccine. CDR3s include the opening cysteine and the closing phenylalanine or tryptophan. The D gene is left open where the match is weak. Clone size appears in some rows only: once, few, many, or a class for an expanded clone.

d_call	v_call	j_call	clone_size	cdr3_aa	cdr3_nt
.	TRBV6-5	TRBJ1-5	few	CASSYPGQPQHF	TGTGCCAGCAGTTACCCCGGACAGCCCCAGCATTTT
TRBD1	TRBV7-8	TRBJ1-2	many	CASSLTGEYTF	TGTGCCAGCAGCTTAACAGGGGAGTACACCTTC
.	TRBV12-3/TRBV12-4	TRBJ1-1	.	CASSQKSRAFF	TGTGCCAGCAGTCAAAAAAGCAGAGCTTTCTTT
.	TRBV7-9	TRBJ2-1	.	CASSPGTHWYNEQFF	TGTGCCAGCAGCCCCGGGACGCACTGGTACAATGAGCAGTTCTTC
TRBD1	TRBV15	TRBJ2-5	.	CATSRQGAGETQYF	TGTGCCACCAGCAGACAGGGGGCCGGGGAGACCCAGTACTTC
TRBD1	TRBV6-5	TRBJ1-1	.	CASSRQGTVEAFF	TGTGCCAGCAGTCGACAGGGGACGGTTGAAGCTTTCTTT
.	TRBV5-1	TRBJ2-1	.	CASSFDGGPGEQFF	TGCGCCAGCAGCTTCGACGGGGGGCCAGGTGAGCAGTTCTTC
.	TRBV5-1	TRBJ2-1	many	CASSRDLSSYNEQFF	TGCGCCAGCAGCCGGGACTTGAGCTCCTACAATGAGCAGTTCTTC
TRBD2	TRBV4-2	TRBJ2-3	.	CASSQVISGGNTDTQYF	TGTGCCAGCAGCCAAGTTATAAGCGGGGGGAACACAGATACGCAGTATTTT
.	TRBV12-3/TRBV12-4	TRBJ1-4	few	CASSLVENEKLFF	TGTGCCAGCAGTCTAGTCGAGAATGAAAAACTGTTTTTT
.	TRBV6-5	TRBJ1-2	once	CASSYQPGSYGYTF	TGTGCCAGCAGTTACCAACCAGGCAGCTATGGCTACACCTTC
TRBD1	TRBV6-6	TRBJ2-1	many	CASSTGEYNEQFF	TGTGCCAGCTCCACAGGGGAATACAATGAGCAGTTCTTC
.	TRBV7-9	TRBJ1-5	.	CASSDEINQPQHF	TGTGCCAGCAGCGATGAGATAAATCAGCCCCAGCATTTT
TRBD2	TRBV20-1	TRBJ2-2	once	CSARGRAGAGFGELFF	TGCAGTGCTAGAGGAAGAGCGGGGGCTGGTTTCGGGGAGCTGTTTTTT
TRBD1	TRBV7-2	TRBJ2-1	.	CASSLGTGMYNEQFF	TGTGCCAGCAGCTTAGGGACAGGGATGTACAATGAGCAGTTCTTC
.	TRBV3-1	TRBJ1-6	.	CASSRRGWGYNSPLHF	TGTGCCAGCAGCCGCCGAGGGTGGGGTTATAATTCACCCCTCCACTTT
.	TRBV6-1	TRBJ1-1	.	CASSEVRLNTEAFF	TGTGCCAGCAGTGAAGTCCGACTGAACACTGAAGCTTTCTTT
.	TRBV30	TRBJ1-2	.	CAWEGGGYGYTF	TGTGCCTGGGAGGGAGGGGGCTATGGCTACACCTTC
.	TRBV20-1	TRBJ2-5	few	CSARGEETQYF	TGCAGTGCTAGGGGTGAAGAGACCCAGTACTTC
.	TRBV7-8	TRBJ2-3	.	CASSFGDGTDTQYF	TGTGCCAGCAGCTTCGGGGACGGCACAGATACGCAGTATTTT
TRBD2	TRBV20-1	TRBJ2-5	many	CSANGGGGTQETQYF	TGCAGTGCCAACGGGGGCGGGGGGACCCAAGAGACCCAGTACTTC
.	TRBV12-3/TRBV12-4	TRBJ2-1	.	CASSAVPGDEQFF	TGTGCCAGCAGTGCCGTACCCGGGGATGAGCAGTTCTTC
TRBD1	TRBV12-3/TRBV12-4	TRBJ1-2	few	CASSPDRGGGYTF	TGTGCCAGCAGCCCTGACAGGGGAGGAGGCTACACCTTC
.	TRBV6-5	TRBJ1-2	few	CASSYFGGANYGYTF	TGTGCCAGCAGTTACTTTGGGGGAGCTAACTATGGCTACACCTTC
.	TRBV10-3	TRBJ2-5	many	CAIRGADMETQYF	TGTGCCATCAGGGGGGCCGATATGGAGACCCAGTACTTC
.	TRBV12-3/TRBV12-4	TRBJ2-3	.	CASSPSDLDTDTQYF	TGTGCCAGCAGTCCGTCGGACTTAGACACAGATACGCAGTATTTT
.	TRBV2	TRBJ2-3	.	CASPEAAGRTDTQYF	TGTGCCAGCCCCGAGGCTGCGGGGCGCACAGATACGCAGTATTTT
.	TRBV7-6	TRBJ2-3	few	CASSSPGRGADTQYF	TGTGCCAGCAGCTCACCGGGACGAGGCGCAGATACGCAGTATTTT
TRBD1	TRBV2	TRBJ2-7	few	CASDPGQGMVEQYF	TGTGCCAGCGATCCGGGACAGGGGATGGTCGAGCAGTACTTC
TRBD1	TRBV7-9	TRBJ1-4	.	CASSLTTGGEKLFF	TGTGCCAGCAGCTTAACGACAGGGGGTGAAAAACTGTTTTTT